The 6 T cell receptor beta chains below come from one sample, sequenced in a study of blood T cell repertoires in COVID-19. Using immunoSEQ multiplex PCR, the repertoire was profiled, and TCRdb retains in-frame clones only, with some absent. The repertoire holds roughly 100,000 clones, about 85% seen once, with around 4.5% in the top ten. Sample: peripheral blood. The receptors come from a man aged 50 to 60 with acute or convalescent COVID-19.

This rearrangement joins TRBV6-2 or TRBV6-3 to TRBJ1-5; D not resolved. The CDR3 extends over 12 amino acids. CDR1 MNHEY and CDR2 SVGEGT come from the germline V gene. Deletions cut 5 bases from V and 7 bases from J, with 9 bases between. CDR3 DNA sequence: TGTGCCAGCAGTCCCCATCCACAGCCCCAGCATTTT. It translates to CASSPHPQPQHF.

The chain uses TRBV2 and TRBJ2-2; D is possibly TRBD1 (6 bases). V lost 10 bases, J lost 5 bases, and 14 bases lay in between. The germline gives CDR1 SNHLY, CDR2 FYNNEI. CDR3 length equals 13 residues. The CDR3 sequence: CATSPGETGELFF. In DNA form, the CDR3 reads TGTGCCACCTCGCCAGGGGAGACCGGGGAGCTGTTTTTT.

This rearrangement joins TRBV27 to TRBJ2-7, with TRBD1 matching 11 bases. Germline loops: CDR1 MNHEY, CDR2 SMNVEV (reference sequence). This CDR3 has 17 residues. V was pared by 1 base and J by 5 bases, with 10 bases of the junction left unmatched. The CDR3 loop is CASSLWSGTGGVNEQYF. The CDR3, as DNA: TGTGCCAGCAGTTTATGGTCCGGGACAGGGGGGGTGAACGAGCAGTACTTC.

The chain has TRBV10-2 and TRBJ2-2; 9 positions agree with TRBD1. J gave up 4 bases and V 5 bases, and 5 bases lay outside the gene matches. The germline gives CDR1 WSHSY, CDR2 SAAADI. This CDR3 contains 15 residues. The CDR3 loop is CASSTGTGSTGELFF. The CDR3 DNA sequence: TGCGCCAGCAGTACCGGGACAGGGAGCACCGGGGAGCTGTTTTTT.

The rearrangement uses TRBV5-5 and TRBJ1-2; tentatively, D is TRBD1 (6 bases). The CDR3 is made up of 13 amino acids. V gave up 6 bases and J gave up 4 bases, with 13 bases separating them. Germline values: CDR1 SGHKS, CDR2 YYEKEE (reference sequence). Here the CDR3 reads CASNPDRFYGYTF. In DNA form, the CDR3 reads TGTGCCAGCAACCCCGACAGGTTCTATGGCTACACCTTC.

The chain couples TRBV5-5 to TRBJ2-5; D is perhaps TRBD1 (5 bases). The CDR3 loop spans 14 amino acids. V lost 4 bases to trimming and J lost 1 base, with 11 bases between them. The germline CDR1 and CDR2 sequences are SGHKS and YYEKEE (reference sequence). The CDR3 DNA reads TGTGCCAGCAGCGCTATTGACAGCCAAGAGACCCAGTACTTC. Amino acids: CASSAIDSQETQYF.